The 31 T cell receptor beta chains reported below all come from one sample, sequenced in a study of beta chain features in type 1 diabetes. The authors reverse transcribed all of the isolated RNA, so sequencing captured expressed TCRB transcripts. Method: immunoSEQ multiplex PCR; TCRdb's copy keeps in-frame clones and lacks some. This sample carries a few hundred thousand clones, about 15% of them seen once, and the ten largest clones take 0.035% to 0.045%. Sequencing was carried out using naive CD4+ T cells from blood. The receptors originated from a man aged 25 to 40 in good health.

This clone was counted only a few times. The gene calls are TRBV5-1 and TRBJ2-7; D assignment may be TRBD1 or TRBD2 (5 bases each). The CDR3 runs 15 residues. V was pared by 3 bases and J by 0 bases, with 13 bases between. Germline V CDR1 and CDR2: SGHRS, YFSETQ. CDR3 loop: CASSSGTGSSYEQYF. In nucleotides, the CDR3 is TGCGCCAGCAGCTCTGGGACGGGGTCCTCCTACGAGCAGTACTTC.

The chain uses TRBV7-9 and TRBJ2-1, with D uncertain. This CDR3 region has 13 residues. Trimming took off 7 bases at V and 0 bases at J, with 7 bases between the two ends. Germline V gives CDR1 SEHNR, CDR2 FQNEAQ (reference sequence). CDR3 nucleotides: TGTGCCAGCACCCCCAACTCCTACAATGAGCAGTTCTTC. Residues: CASTPNSYNEQFF.

This clone was counted between two and nine times. The chain links TRBV4-3 to TRBJ1-4; TRBD1 might be the D (6 bases). V was pared by 0 bases and J by 8 bases, with 13 bases between. CDR1 is LGHNA and CDR2 is YSLEER in the germline V gene. This CDR3 has 15 residues. The CDR3 sequence: CASSQDYGTFEKLFF. The CDR3 bases are TGCGCCAGCAGCCAAGATTATGGGACATTCGAAAAACTGTTTTTT.

This clone was counted a single time. The CDR3 DNA is TGTGCCAGCAGCTTGGGACCCGGGGAGCTGTTTTTT. Its translation is CASSLGPGELFF. The J gene is TRBJ2-2, the V gene TRBV5-6; D unresolved. Trimming left V 0 bases short and J 6 bases short, with 3 bases between. This CDR3 is built from 12 residues. Germline CDR1 and CDR2: SGHDT and YYEEEE. Together with reference TRBV5-6 and TRBJ2-2, the CDR3 gives the full variable domain: DAGVTQSPTHLIKTRGQQVTLRCSPKSGHDTVSWYQQALGQGPQFIFQYYEEEERQRGNFPDRFSGHQFPNYSSELNVNALLLGDSALYLCASSLGPGELFFGEGSRLTVL.

This clone was observed a handful of times. The chain carries TRBV28 and TRBJ2-3, with a possible D match to TRBD2 (6 bases). Trimming cost V 3 bases and J 11 bases, with 18 bases left between them. Germline V gives CDR1 MDHEN, CDR2 SYDVKM. CDR3 length: 14 amino acids. The CDR3: CASSFRGALSGQYF. The CDR3 nucleotides are TGTGCCAGCAGTTTCCGGGGTGCCCTTAGCGGGCAGTATTTT.

This clone was detected a few times. V usage is TRBV4-1 and J usage is TRBJ2-2; 9 positions match TRBD1. Germline CDR1 is MGHRA and CDR2 is YSYEKL. The CDR3 covers 16 residues. Losses at the gene ends were 1 base for V and 5 bases for J; bases not matched to a gene: 5. CDR3 coding DNA: TGCGCCAGCAGCCAAGTAAACAGGGGGCAGACCGGGGAGCTGTTTTTT. Amino acids: CASSQVNRGQTGELFF.

The rearrangement joins TRBV15 to TRBJ2-3, with D unresolved. Germline CDR1 and CDR2: LNHNV and YYDKDF (reference sequence). This CDR3 comprises 13 residues. The V end lost 0 bases, the J end lost 6 bases, and 7 bases lay between the germline ends. The CDR3 here is CATSRDEADTQYF. CDR3 coding DNA: TGTGCCACCAGCAGAGATGAAGCGGATACGCAGTATTTT.

This rearrangement joins TRBV6-5 to TRBJ2-7, with TRBD2 matching over 9 bases. Germline V gene data show CDR1 as MNHEY and CDR2 as SVGAGI. The junction had 5 bases not matched to a gene; V was cut back by 8 bases and J by 0 bases. The CDR3 has 14 amino acids. Written as DNA, the CDR3 is TGTGCCAGCCATCCTAGCGGGACCTCCTACGAGCAGTACGTC. Translation: CASHPSGTSYEQYV.

This clone was recorded a few times. Other nucleotide sequences in the sample specify the same CDR3. J is TRBJ2-3 and V is TRBV2; 11 nucleotides match TRBD2. The V gene end was trimmed by 6 bases and the J gene end by 0 bases; junction bases not matched to a gene: 2. The CDR3 has 15 residues. The germline V gene encodes CDR1 SNHLY and CDR2 FYNNEI. DNA of the CDR3: TGTGCCAGCAGAACTAGCGGGAGTAGCACAGATACGCAGTATTTT. This encodes CASRTSGSSTDTQYF.

The V call is TRBV6-1, the J call TRBJ2-3, with D uncertain. The V gene's germline CDR1 is MNHNS and CDR2 SASEGT. The CDR3 is 14 residues long. V lost 6 bases, J lost 0 bases, and 10 bases lay in between. CDR3 in amino acids: CASSRVESTDTQYF. Written as DNA, the CDR3 is TGTGCCAGCAGCAGAGTGGAGAGCACAGATACGCAGTATTTT.

The rearrangement uses TRBV7-6 and TRBJ2-3, with TRBD2 identical over 7 bases. CDR1 is SGHVS, CDR2 FNYEAQ, per germline. The CDR3 sequence is 15 residues long. The V segment lost 2 bases and the J segment 2 bases; nucleotides outside the gene matches: 4. The CDR3 DNA reads TGTGCCAGCAGCTTACCTAGCGGATTCACAGATACGCAGTATTTT. It yields the protein CASSLPSGFTDTQYF.

This clone was detected a few times. CDR3 in DNA: TGTGCCAGCAGCCCCAGGGGCCCATCGAACTATGGCTACACCTTC. It specifies CASSPRGPSNYGYTF. This rearrangement joins TRBV7-9 to TRBJ1-2, with a weak D call TRBD1 (6 bases). CDR3 size: 15 residues. Trimming took off 5 bases at V and 2 bases at J, with 15 bases between the two ends. Germline V lookup: CDR1 SEHNR, CDR2 FQNEAQ (reference sequence).

This clone was found a few times. The V gene is TRBV9, the J gene TRBJ2-7; 14 bases are a match to TRBD2. Germline trimming cut 0 bases from V and 2 bases from J; bases unmatched to any gene: 7. The CDR3 covers 18 residues. CDR1 and CDR2 (germline): SGDLS, YYNGEE. The CDR3 DNA reads as TGTGCCAGCAGCGTAGCTACGACTAGCGGGGGGGCGCCCTACGAGCAGTACTTC. Amino acids: CASSVATTSGGAPYEQYF. The whole variable domain, remainder taken from reference TRBV9 and TRBJ2-7, is DSGVTQTPKHLITATGQRVTLRCSPRSGDLSVYWYQQSLDQGLQFLIQYYNGEERAKGNILERFSAQQFPDLHSELNLSSLELGDSALYFCASSVATTSGGAPYEQYFGPGTRLTVT.

This clone turned up a few times. J is TRBJ2-1 and V is TRBV6-1; possible D gene TRBD1, 6 bases. This CDR3 has 15 residues. Germline CDR1 and CDR2: MNHNS and SASEGT. V was trimmed by 8 bases and J by 2 bases, leaving 16 bases between them. The CDR3 protein is CASGADRIAYNEQFF. CDR3 coding DNA: TGTGCCAGCGGGGCGGACAGAATAGCCTACAATGAGCAGTTCTTC.

The chain joins TRBV7-2 to TRBJ2-3, with 8 bases fitting TRBD2. Germline CDR1 and CDR2: SGHTA and FQGNSA. V shed 2 bases and J 3 bases; nucleotides not matched to a gene: 4. CDR3 size: 15 residues. The CDR3 sequence is CASSLIAGPTDTQYF. The CDR3, as DNA: TGTGCCAGCAGCTTAATAGCGGGACCGACAGATACGCAGTATTTT.

A few counts support this clone. The chain has TRBV5-6 and TRBJ1-2; 7 bases map to TRBD1. The CDR3 extends over 15 amino acids. J gave up 3 bases and V 2 bases, and 7 bases lay outside the gene matches. CDR1 is SGHDT, CDR2 YYEEEE, per germline. This CDR3 reads CASSLGTVGDYGYTF. Here the CDR3 DNA reads TGTGCCAGCAGCTTAGGGACAGTGGGGGACTATGGCTACACCTTC.

This chain uses TRBV11-1 with TRBJ2-3; no reliable D call. V lost 1 base and J 2 bases, leaving 7 bases between the germline ends. The CDR3 has 14 residues. Germline lookup yields CDR1 SGHAT and CDR2 FQDESV (reference sequence). The CDR3 spells CASSLGVDTDTQYF. CDR3 coding DNA: TGTGCCAGCAGCTTAGGGGTTGACACAGATACGCAGTATTTT.

This clone has a count of ten or more. The CDR3 protein is CASSLVSGHTDTQYF. CDR3 in DNA: TGTGCCAGCAGCTTAGTGTCGGGTCACACAGATACGCAGTATTTT. The chain is built from TRBV7-9 and TRBJ2-3; D is undetermined. The ends were cut back, 1 base at V and 2 bases at J, with 10 bases in the middle. The length of the CDR3 is 15 residues. Germline lookup yields CDR1 SEHNR and CDR2 FQNEAQ (reference sequence).

Worth noting for this clone: A much larger clonotype is one base distant, so this may be a read error. The J gene is TRBJ2-4, the V gene TRBV9; no definite D call. The length of the CDR3 is 11 residues. Germline CDR1 is SGDLS and CDR2 is YYNGEE. Trimming left V 4 bases short and J 7 bases short, with 6 bases between. CDR3 region: CASSFGNIQYF. In DNA, the CDR3 is TGTGCCAGCAGCTTTGGGAACATTCAGTACTTC.

The chain employs TRBV4-3 and TRBJ1-1; D unresolved. V lost 1 base to trimming and J lost 11 bases, with 11 bases between them. CDR3 length equals 12 residues. Germline V gene sequence: CDR1 LGHNA, CDR2 YSLEER. Written as DNA, the CDR3 is TGCGCCAGCAGCCAAGGGGGTCTCGGGGCTTTCTTT. Amino acids: CASSQGGLGAFF.

A few counts support this clone. CDR3 nucleotide sequence: TGTGCCAGCAGCTCCACTAGCGGGGGCCTTGACGAGCAGTACTTC. It specifies CASSSTSGGLDEQYF. The V call is TRBV9, the J call TRBJ2-7; 11 bases line up with TRBD2. The CDR3 loop spans 15 amino acids. The V gene end was trimmed by 4 bases and the J gene end by 5 bases; junction bases not matched to a gene: 8. Germline V gene sequence: CDR1 SGDLS, CDR2 YYNGEE.

This chain uses TRBV27 with TRBJ1-4; TRBD1 is a possible D gene (6 bases). Trimming left V 6 bases short and J 11 bases short, with 19 bases between. The CDR3 is 14 amino acids. Germline V gene data show CDR1 as MNHEY and CDR2 as SMNVEV (reference sequence). For the CDR3, the DNA is TGTGCCAGCAGATCCCCGGACAGCTGGGCGAAACTGTTTTTT. Amino acids: CASRSPDSWAKLFF.

The J gene is TRBJ1-2, the V gene TRBV18; no reliable D call. The CDR3 contains 14 residues. V was clipped by 2 bases and J by 5 bases, with 12 bases between them. Germline CDR1 KGHSH, CDR2 LQKENI. The CDR3 DNA reads TGTGCCAGCTCACCAGAGGGTTTGCCTTATGGCTACACCTTC. It yields the protein CASSPEGLPYGYTF.

The CDR3 nucleotides are TGCGCCAGCAGCCAAGAAGTCCCGGGAACCGGGGAGCTGTTTTTT. Amino acid sequence: CASSQEVPGTGELFF. The chain recombines TRBV4-1 with TRBJ2-2; D perhaps matches TRBD2 (5 bases). There are 15 residues in the CDR3. The V end was cut by 0 bases, the J end by 5 bases, with 10 bases between. The V gene's germline CDR1 is MGHRA and CDR2 YSYEKL.

This rearrangement joins TRBV19 to TRBJ2-5; D is possibly TRBD1 or TRBD2 (5 bases each). V was trimmed by 5 bases and J by 1 base, leaving 17 bases between them. The CDR3 contains 16 residues. Germline values: CDR1 LNHDA, CDR2 SQIVND (reference sequence). Here the CDR3 DNA reads TGTGCCAGTAGTCCCACCGCTGGGGGAATCCAAGAGACCCAGTACTTC. Residues: CASSPTAGGIQETQYF.

This clone was counted only a few times. The chain links TRBV7-2 to TRBJ2-5, with no clear D. Germline V gives CDR1 SGHTA, CDR2 FQGNSA. The V end was cut by 3 bases, the J end by 5 bases, with 10 bases between. The CDR3 is 13 residues long. The CDR3 DNA reads TGTGCCAGCAGCTTTGGTATTGGGGAGACCCAGTACTTC. Its protein product is CASSFGIGETQYF.

Here the CDR3 reads CASSRDRGRYEQYF. The CDR3 nucleotides are TGTGCCAGCAGCCGAGACAGGGGGCGGTACGAGCAGTACTTC. V and J are TRBV5-6 and TRBJ2-7, with 10 bases lining up with TRBD1. Germline CDR1 reads SGHDT; CDR2 reads YYEEEE. The V gene end was trimmed by 4 bases and the J gene end by 4 bases; junction bases not matched to a gene: 5. The CDR3 has 14 amino acids.

This clone was seen a handful of times. The V gene is TRBV4-3, the J gene TRBJ2-5; 9 bases line up with TRBD2. Germline CDR1 reads LGHNA; CDR2 reads YSLEER. J was trimmed by 1 base and V by 0 bases; bases with no gene match: 3. There are 16 residues in the CDR3. The CDR3 reads CASSQDAAGGQETQYF. In nucleotides, the CDR3 is TGCGCCAGCAGCCAAGACGCAGCGGGGGGCCAAGAGACCCAGTACTTC.

This clone was detected only a few times. The chain couples TRBV25-1 to TRBJ1-3, with D possibly matching TRBD1 (5 bases). Trimming cost V 4 bases and J 6 bases, with 10 bases left between them. Germline CDR1 is MGHDK and CDR2 is SYGVNS. This CDR3 has 13 amino acids. The chain's CDR3 is CASSGTGLNTIYF. For the CDR3, the DNA is TGTGCCAGCAGTGGTACAGGATTAAACACCATATATTTT.

The chain links TRBV9 to TRBJ1-5; D is perhaps TRBD1 (6 bases). The CDR3 spans 13 residues. Germline CDR1 reads SGDLS; CDR2 reads YYNGEE. V was cut by 7 bases and J by 3 bases, with 11 bases left in between. CDR3 protein: CASGRGNNQPQHF. In DNA, the CDR3 is TGTGCCAGCGGCAGGGGAAACAATCAGCCCCAGCATTTT.

This chain links TRBV30 with TRBJ2-1; perhaps TRBD2 as D (6 bases). This CDR3 is built from 15 residues. Germline-derived CDR1 and CDR2 are GTSNPN and SVGIG (reference sequence). The ends were cut back, 0 bases at V and 0 bases at J, with 9 bases in the middle. In nucleotides, the CDR3 is TGTGCCTGGAGTGTACGGGAGTTCTCCTACAATGAGCAGTTCTTC. It encodes CAWSVREFSYNEQFF.